This T cell receptor (beta chain) was identified in a study of blood T cell repertoires in COVID-19. About the study: Samples of COVID-19 (acute and convalescent) were obtained from the United States, Italy and Spain. Sources were T cells, B-cell-depleted T cells, or PBMCs; the material itself was cDNA or gDNA.

The germline V gene has CDR1 MNHEY and CDR2 SVGAGI. V lost 7 bases and J 3 bases, leaving 16 bases between the germline ends. The CDR3 spans 14 residues. The method was immunoSEQ multiplex PCR; TCRdb's version includes in-frame clones alone and lacks a portion of them. The table has over 60,000 clones, approximately 86% seen once; the top ten hold approximately 1%. Material for sequencing was peripheral blood. This clonotype was sampled from a man in his 70s with acute or convalescent COVID-19. V usage is TRBV6-5 and J usage is TRBJ2-7; D possibly corresponds to TRBD1 (6 bases). For the CDR3, the DNA is TGTGCCAGCACCCGACAGGCCCCTGACTACGAGCAGTACTTC. Translating it yields CASTRQAPDYEQYF.